These 21 T cell receptor beta chains originate from one sample sequenced in a study of blood T cells in healthy people across ages. A second PCR of roughly 7 to 11 cycles used a sample-barcoded 5' primer and a J-beta primer mix. TCRdb processed the 5' RACE reads anew with MiXCR; each CDR3 protein has one entry. The table lists 700,000 or so distinct CDR3 sequences, 35% to 50% of them singletons. Sequencing input: blood. All receptors come from an older man in good health.

For this clonotype: At one of its ends the junction is not consistent with the germline gene, which may arise from a read error. The chain combines TRBV11-2 with TRBJ2-1; D remains unclear. CDR1 is SGHAT, CDR2 FQNNGV, per germline. The CDR3 has 13 amino acids. The CDR3 DNA follows: TGTGCCAGCAGCGTAGATCCCGGGCGCGAGCAGTTCTTC. It encodes CASSVDPGREQFF.

This clonotype was seen a handful of times. The V gene is TRBV2, the J gene TRBJ2-3, with D unresolved. CDR3 length equals 15 residues. V was trimmed by 5 bases and J by 2 bases, leaving 14 bases between them. Germline V lookup: CDR1 SNHLY, CDR2 FYNNEI. As DNA, the CDR3 is TGTGCCAGCAGTCGAGAGGCCATGGCCACAGATACGCAGTATTTT. Translated, it gives CASSREAMATDTQYF.

This chain links TRBV5-1 with TRBJ2-3; tentatively, D is TRBD2 (5 bases). V lost 5 bases and J 1 base, leaving 14 bases between the germline ends. This CDR3 has 15 residues. From germline, CDR1 is SGHRS and CDR2 YFSETQ. CDR3 residues: CASRQALARTDTQYF. The CDR3 region has the DNA TGCGCCAGCAGGCAGGCCCTAGCTCGCACAGATACGCAGTATTTT. The full variable domain, completed using reference TRBV5-1 and TRBJ2-3, is KAGVTQTPRYLIKTRGQQVTLSCSPISGHRSVSWYQQTPGQGLQFLFEYFSETQRNKGNFPGRFSGRQFSNSRSEMNVSTLELGDSALYLCASRQALARTDTQYFGPGTRLTVL.

This chain connects TRBV5-1 to TRBJ2-1, with a weak D call TRBD1 (6 bases). Trimming took 0 bases from V and 3 from J, leaving 10 bases between them. This CDR3 spans 15 amino acids. CDR1 and CDR2 (germline): SGHRS, YFSETQ. The CDR3 spells CASSLGGQSYNEQFF. CDR3 nucleotide sequence: TGCGCCAGCAGCTTGGGGGGGCAGAGCTACAATGAGCAGTTCTTC.

This clonotype has a single count. The chain carries TRBV6-2 or TRBV6-3 and TRBJ2-1, with TRBD2 matching 10 bases. Germline lookup yields CDR1 MNHEY and CDR2 SVGEGT. Germline trimming cut 2 bases from V and 3 bases from J; bases unmatched to any gene: 13. CDR3 length equals 19 residues. The DNA of the CDR3 is TGTGCCAGCAGTTACGGTGCTAGCGGGAGACGTATAGGCTACAATGAGCAGTTCTTC. Translation gives CASSYGASGRRIGYNEQFF.

In its sample, this clonotype was seen many times. The chain uses TRBV7-2 and TRBJ2-5; D gene uncertain. The CDR3 loop spans 12 amino acids. V lost 5 bases and J lost 4, with 8 bases in between. Germline V gene data show CDR1 as SGHTA and CDR2 as FQGNSA. The DNA for the CDR3 is TGTGCCAGCAGCCAGGCCCGAGAGACCCAGTACTTC. Amino acids: CASSQARETQYF.

Concerning this clonotype: A much larger clone differs by one base, so this may be a read error. V gene TRBV11-3 combines with J gene TRBJ2-1; D remains ambiguous. CDR3 length: 12 amino acids. Trimming shortened V by 3 bases and J by 13 bases, and 13 bases separated the two germline ends. The germline V gene encodes CDR1 SGHNT and CDR2 YENEEA. The CDR3 DNA reads as TGTGCCAGCAGCTTTTCCGATGAGACCCAGTTCTTC. This gives the protein CASSFSDETQFF. The full variable domain, with the rest looked up from reference TRBV11-3 and TRBJ2-1, is EAGVVQSPRYKIIEKKQPVAFWCNPISGHNTLYWYLQNLGQGPELLIRYENEEAVDDSQLPKDRFSAERLKGVDSTLKIQPAELGDSAVYLCASSFSDETQFFGPGTRLTVL.

The rearrangement links TRBV2 to TRBJ2-1; D may be TRBD2 (6 bases). CDR3 length equals 15 residues. The germline V gene encodes CDR1 SNHLY and CDR2 FYNNEI. V lost 6 bases to trimming and J lost 3 bases, with 15 bases between them. The CDR3 protein is CASRETPDYYNEQFF. CDR3 in DNA: TGTGCCAGCAGGGAAACCCCGGACTACTACAATGAGCAGTTCTTC.

The J gene is TRBJ2-7, the V gene TRBV7-2, with a tentative D call TRBD1 (5 bases). Trimming removed 5 bases from V and 4 bases from J, with 18 bases in between. The CDR3 is 15 amino acids. Germline V lookup: CDR1 SGHTA, CDR2 FQGNSA. CDR3 region: CASSPRQGTYYEQYF. Here the CDR3 DNA reads TGTGCCAGCAGCCCCCGGCAGGGCACCTATTACGAGCAGTACTTC.

Comment on this clonotype: A much larger clonotype is one base distant, so this may be a read error. CDR3 protein: CVTRGSWYEQYF. DNA of the CDR3: TGTGTCACCCGGGGTAGCTGGTACGAGCAGTACTTC. This chain links TRBV27 with TRBJ2-7, with a possible D match to TRBD2 (5 bases). There are 12 residues in the CDR3. CDR1 is MNHEY and CDR2 is SMNVEV in the germline V gene (reference sequence).

The V gene is TRBV27, the J gene TRBJ2-1; D uncertain. V lost 2 bases and J 10 bases, leaving 18 bases between the germline ends. The V gene's germline CDR1 is MNHEY and CDR2 SMNVEV (reference sequence). The CDR3 runs 15 residues. CDR3 residues: CASSLVAGSPYEQFF. The CDR3, as DNA: TGTGCCAGCAGTTTAGTGGCAGGCTCTCCCTACGAGCAGTTCTTC.

The gene calls are TRBV2 and TRBJ1-3; TRBD1 might be the D (5 bases). Germline CDR1 reads SNHLY; CDR2 reads FYNNEI. This CDR3 is 16 amino acids long. V lost 6 bases to trimming and J lost 4 bases, with 19 bases between them. This CDR3 is CASREQTVLSGNTIYF. CDR3 nucleotides: TGTGCCAGCAGGGAGCAGACAGTGCTCTCCGGAAACACCATATATTTT.

The chain couples TRBV7-9 to TRBJ1-4; D call uncertain. Deletions cut 0 bases from V and 7 bases from J, with 9 bases between. Germline CDR1 is SEHNR and CDR2 is FQNEAQ (reference sequence). This CDR3 is 14 amino acids long. The CDR3 protein is CASSLASRAEKLFF. The CDR3, as DNA: TGTGCCAGCAGCTTAGCGTCCCGGGCTGAAAAACTGTTTTTT.

This clonotype was counted between two and nine times. The rearrangement links TRBV7-3 to TRBJ2-7; 8 bases map to TRBD2. Gene TRBJ2-5 matches the end of the DNA better, so the J call may be wrong. The CDR3 runs 14 residues. From germline, CDR1 is SGHTA and CDR2 FQGTGA. The chain's CDR3 is CASSSYGRGETQYF. Here the CDR3 DNA reads TGTGCCAGCTCCTCGTACGGGAGGGGAGAGACCCAGTACTTC.

This clonotype was seen once. The rearrangement uses TRBV6-1 and TRBJ2-6; weak D call: TRBD1 (5 bases). Trimming removed 8 bases from V and 2 bases from J, with 13 bases in between. CDR3 length: 15 residues. Germline lookup yields CDR1 MNHNS and CDR2 SASEGT. This CDR3 reads CASLREGAGANVLTF. The CDR3 nucleotides read TGTGCCAGCCTTAGGGAAGGGGCTGGGGCCAACGTCCTGACTTTC.

The rearrangement joins TRBV3-1 to TRBJ2-7; 9 nucleotides agree with TRBD2. The last part of the DNA fits TRBJ2-5 better; the J call may be wrong. The CDR3 is 14 residues long. Germline V gene data show CDR1 as LGHDT and CDR2 as YNNKEL (reference sequence). The CDR3 spells CASSQGTSRETQYF. The CDR3 region has the DNA TGTGCCAGCAGCCAGGGGACTAGCCGTGAGACCCAGTACTTC.

The gene calls are TRBV20-1 and TRBJ1-1, with TRBD1 matching over 7 bases. CDR1 is DFQATT and CDR2 is SNEGSKA in the germline V gene (reference sequence). The CDR3 contains 14 residues. The V and J ends lost 6 bases and 1 base, in that order; junction bases with no gene match: 8. In nucleotides, the CDR3 is TGCAGTGCGCACCCACAGGGGCCGAACACTGAAGCTTTCTTT. It encodes CSAHPQGPNTEAFF.

There are a few counts of this clonotype. The chain carries TRBV6-1 and TRBJ2-7, with a weak D call TRBD1 (5 bases). Germline CDR1 is MNHNS and CDR2 is SASEGT. V dropped 5 bases and J dropped 3 bases, with 8 bases sitting between them. This CDR3 spans 12 amino acids. For the CDR3, the DNA is TGTGCCAGCAGTAAAGACAGCTACGAGCAGTACTTC. It codes for CASSKDSYEQYF.

V gene TRBV6-2 or TRBV6-3 combines with J gene TRBJ2-1; no clear D. This CDR3 is 15 amino acids long. Germline V gives CDR1 MNHEY, CDR2 SVGEGT. Trimming took 6 bases from V and 6 from J, leaving 18 bases between them. Written as DNA, the CDR3 is TGTGCCAGCAGCCGACTCGCCTCAAATAGCAATGAGCAGTTCTTC. Translating gives CASSRLASNSNEQFF.

Written as DNA, the CDR3 is TGTGCCAGCAGTGGAGGGGTTTTAGGGGTGGCTAATGAAAAACTGTTTTTT. This gives the protein CASSGGVLGVANEKLFF. The genes are TRBV2 and TRBJ1-4; weak D call: TRBD1 (5 bases). The length of the CDR3 is 17 residues. From germline, CDR1 is SNHLY and CDR2 FYNNEI. V lost 4 bases, J lost 3 bases, and 18 bases lay in between.

The gene calls are TRBV6-2 or TRBV6-3 and TRBJ2-1; TRBD2 might be the D (5 bases). CDR1 is MNHEY and CDR2 is SVGEGT in the germline V gene. The germline V and J ends were trimmed by 4 bases and 8 bases, with 9 bases remaining between them. There are 12 residues in the CDR3. Here the CDR3 DNA reads TGTGCCAGCAGTTCCTCTAGCTATGAGCAGTTCTTC. It is translated as CASSSSSYEQFF.